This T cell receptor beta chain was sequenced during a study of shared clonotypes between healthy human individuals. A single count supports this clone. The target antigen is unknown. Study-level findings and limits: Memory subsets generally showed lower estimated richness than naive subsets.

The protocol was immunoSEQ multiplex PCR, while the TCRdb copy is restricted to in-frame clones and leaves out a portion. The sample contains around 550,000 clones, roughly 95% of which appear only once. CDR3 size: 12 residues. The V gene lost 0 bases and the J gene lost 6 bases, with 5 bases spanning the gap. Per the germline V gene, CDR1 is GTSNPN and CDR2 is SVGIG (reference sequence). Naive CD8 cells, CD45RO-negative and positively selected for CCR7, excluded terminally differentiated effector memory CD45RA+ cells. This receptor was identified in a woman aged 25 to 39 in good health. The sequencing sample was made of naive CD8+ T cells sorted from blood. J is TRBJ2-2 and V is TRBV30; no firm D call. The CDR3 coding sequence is TGTGCCTGGAGTGTACGGCCCGGGGAGCTGTTTTTT. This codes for CAWSVRPGELFF.